The sequence of this TCR beta chain was determined in a study of OX40 agonist ivuxolimab in advanced cancers. Study-wide background: The study treated patients with ivuxolimab, an agonistic anti-OX40 (CD134) antibody. A male proportion of 82.7% was recorded, with mean age around 64 years and range roughly 23 to 79.

Generated by immunoSEQ multiplex PCR, the TCRdb table keeps only in-frame clones and is missing some. The data show about 58,000 clones, with around 83% seen just once and 0.85% to 1% held by the top ten. The TCR originated in an adult with an advanced solid tumor such as melanoma, head and neck, liver or kidney cancer. The sample here was CD4+ or CD8+ T cells sorted from blood, taken in a trial of the OX40 agonist ivuxolimab.

The CDR3 sequence: CASSLGQGDGSPLHF. The CDR3 DNA reads as TGTGCCAGCAGCTTGGGACAGGGGGATGGTTCACCCCTCCACTTT. V and J are TRBV5-8 and TRBJ1-6, with 9 bases aligning to TRBD1. V was clipped by 0 bases and J by 9 bases; unmatched bases: 4. This CDR3 is built from 15 residues. Germline lookup yields CDR1 SGHTS and CDR2 YDEGEE. The whole variable domain, remainder taken from reference TRBV5-8 and TRBJ1-6, is EAGVTQSPTHLIKTRGQQATLRCSPISGHTSVYWYQQALGLGLQFLLWYDEGEERNRGNFPPRFSGRQFPNYSSELNVNALELEDSALYLCASSLGQGDGSPLHFGNGTRLTVT.